Sequencing of this T cell receptor beta chain was carried out in a study of T cell responses to AZD1222 COVID-19 vaccine. Study results and limitations: Only a handful of AZD1222 recipients tested seropositive at baseline. Females made up more of the donors, who were largely white British, and clonal diversity may have come out too low. Without day 14 samples, only post-peak T cell repertoires were studied. Close to half of all spike-specific TCRs reportedly target regions of the variants that are unmutated.

Turning to this clone: The antigen is unknown.

Produced via immunoSEQ multiplex PCR; TCRdb's table is partial and in-frame only. The sample lists some 120,000 clones, roughly 90% seen once, with 1.4% to 1.5% in the top ten. Trimming removed 2 bases at V and 7 bases at J, with 17 bases between. CDR3 length equals 15 residues. Germline CDR1 reads MNHEY; CDR2 reads SVGAGI. The sequence was collected from an adult in good health. The rearrangement joins TRBV6-5 to TRBJ1-2; D is possibly TRBD1 (5 bases). Sequencing used peripheral blood, obtained on day 0 of AZD1222 vaccination. CDR3 sequence: CASSYRGMMWGGYTF. As DNA, the CDR3 is TGTGCCAGCAGTTACCGGGGCATGATGTGGGGTGGCTACACCTTC.